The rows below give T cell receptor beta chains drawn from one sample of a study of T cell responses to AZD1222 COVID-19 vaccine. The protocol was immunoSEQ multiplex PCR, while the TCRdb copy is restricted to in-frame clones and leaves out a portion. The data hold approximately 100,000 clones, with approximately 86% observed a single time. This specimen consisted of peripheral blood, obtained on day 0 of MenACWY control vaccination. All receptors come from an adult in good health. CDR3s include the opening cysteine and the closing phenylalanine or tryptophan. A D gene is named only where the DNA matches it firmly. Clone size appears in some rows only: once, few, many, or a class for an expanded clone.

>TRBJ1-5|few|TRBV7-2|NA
TGTGCCAGCAGCCCCGGGGTGCAGCCCCAGCATTTT
CASSPGVQPQHF
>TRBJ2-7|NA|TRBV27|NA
TGTGCCAGCAGCATATCGACAGACTACGAGCAGTACTTC
CASSISTDYEQYF
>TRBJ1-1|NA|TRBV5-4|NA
TGTGCCAGCAGCCCACCAGGCACTGAAGCTTTCTTT
CASSPPGTEAFF
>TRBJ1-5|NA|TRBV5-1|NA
TGCGCCAGCAGCTTGTCAGGGGAGGCAAATCAGCCCCAGCATTTT
CASSLSGEANQPQHF
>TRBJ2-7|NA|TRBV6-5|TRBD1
TGTGCCAGCAGAACGGACAGGTTCAGCTCCTACGAGCAGTACTTC
CASRTDRFSSYEQYF
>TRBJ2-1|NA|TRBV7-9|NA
TGTGCCAGCAGCAGGGCGACAGTTGTGGAGCAGTTCTTC
CASSRATVVEQFF
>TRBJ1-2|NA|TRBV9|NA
TGTGCCAGCAGCACTGGGGGTCAAGCTAACTATGGCTACACCTTC
CASSTGGQANYGYTF
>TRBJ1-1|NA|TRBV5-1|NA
TGCGCCAGCAGCTTGTGGGCGGTGAACACTGAAGCTTTCTTT
CASSLWAVNTEAFF
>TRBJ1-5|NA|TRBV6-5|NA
TGTGCCAGCAGTTACTCCCGTAGCAATCAGCCCCAGCATTTT
CASSYSRSNQPQHF
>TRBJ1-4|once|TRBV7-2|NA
TGTGCCAGCAGCTTCTCGGGGACATGGAGGGAAAAACTGTTTTTT
CASSFSGTWREKLFF
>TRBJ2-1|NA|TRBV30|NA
TGTGCCTGGAGTCTTAGCAGGGAGCAGTTCTTC
CAWSLSREQFF